These 5 T cell receptor beta chains were all obtained from the same sample, sequenced in a study of T cell repertoires in cytomegalovirus infection (dated by TCRdb to about 2019). Instrument used: Illumina HiSeq 1500. The public reads were quality trimmed at Q25 with fastp and then assembled into clones with MiXCR by TCRdb, keeping productive beta chains. Every distinct CDR3 protein forms one entry, paired with its most common genes and DNA. The sample records about 110,000 distinct CDR3 sequences, around 29% of which are singletons. The ten largest clones represent about 81% of the sample. For these TCRs, the target antigens are not known. What the treatment or condition label conveys for this sample: in vitro stimulation with specific CMV peptide epitopes to enrich CMV-specific T cells. This sample comprised CD8+ T cells from cultured PBMCs, obtained from culture after CMV antigen stimulation. These receptors were obtained from a human donor in good health (CMV status not recorded). Some clones in this sample may be carry-over from other donors' samples.

The V gene is TRBV11-2, the J gene TRBJ1-3; no clear D. This CDR3 region has 15 residues. Trimming stripped 1 base from V and 1 base from J, with 8 bases between. Looked up from germline, CDR1 is SGHAT and CDR2 is FQNNGV. CDR3 in DNA: TGTGCCAGCAGCTTAGCATGGTTATCTGGAAACACCATATATTTT. It yields the protein CASSLAWLSGNTIYF. The entire variable domain, with the rest obtained from reference TRBV11-2 and TRBJ1-3, is as follows: EAGVAQSPRYKIIEKRQSVAFWCNPISGHATLYWYQQILGQGPKLLIQFQNNGVVDDSQLPKDRFSAERLKGVDSTLKIQPAKLEDSAVYLCASSLAWLSGNTIYFGEGSWLTVV.

This chain uses TRBV20-1 with TRBJ2-7, with D perhaps matching TRBD1 (6 bases). Germline loops: CDR1 DFQATT, CDR2 SNEGSKA (reference sequence). Trimming pared 6 bases from V and 3 bases from J, leaving 15 bases between. The CDR3 is made up of 13 amino acids. The CDR3 is CSARGQSNYEQYF. The CDR3 DNA follows: TGCAGTGCCCGCGGACAGTCCAACTACGAGCAGTACTTC.

This clonotype was counted ten times or more. This chain uses TRBV7-8 with TRBJ1-5; 8 nucleotides line up with TRBD1. With V trimmed by 1 base and J by 6 bases, 8 bases remained unmatched. CDR1 and CDR2 from the germline V gene are SGHVS and FQNEAQ. This CDR3 spans 16 amino acids. The CDR3 DNA is TGTGCCAGCAGCTTAGGAGCGACAGGGGAATTTCAGCCCCAGCATTTT. Translation: CASSLGATGEFQPQHF.

In its sample, this clonotype was seen a few times. The J gene is TRBJ2-7, the V gene TRBV5-6; D is uncertain. V lost 1 base and J lost 0, with 8 bases in between. This CDR3 is built from 14 residues. CDR1 and CDR2 (germline): SGHDT, YYEEEE. CDR3 nucleotides: TGTGCCAGCAGCTTGAGTCACCCCTCCTACGAGCAGTACTTC. This encodes CASSLSHPSYEQYF.

This clonotype was counted ten times or more. The chain employs TRBV7-9 and TRBJ2-5; perhaps TRBD1 as D (5 bases). The CDR3 sequence is 17 residues long. Trimming shortened V by 3 bases and J by 2 bases, and 19 bases separated the two germline ends. CDR1 is SEHNR and CDR2 is FQNEAQ in the germline V gene (reference sequence). Here the CDR3 DNA reads TGTGCCAGCAGCTTGGACGGCTGGGGCCCCGGACAAGAGACCCAGTACTTC. Its translation: CASSLDGWGPGQETQYF.